These T cell receptor beta chains were read from a single sample in a study of cytomegalovirus exposure and HLA in healthy donors. The method was immunoSEQ multiplex PCR; TCRdb's version includes in-frame clones alone and lacks a portion of them. The table includes about 150,000 clones, 80% detected once. Sequencing used PBMCs. These receptors all come from a woman aged 50 to 60 in good health and CMV-seropositive. Each CDR3 is given with its conserved first and last residue. The D gene is left open where the match is weak. Rows may omit the clone size; those that give it use once, few, many or a size class.

D	J	size	V	CDR3	DNA
.	TRBJ2-5	once	TRBV7-2	CASSFGGLRETQYF	TGTGCCAGCAGCTTTGGCGGATTGAGGGAGACCCAGTACTTC
.	TRBJ1-2	few	TRBV5-6	CASSLVGRAGAARGYGYTF	TGTGCCAGCAGCTTGGTAGGCAGGGCAGGGGCCGCCAGGGGCTATGGCTACACCTTC
.	TRBJ2-5	.	TRBV11-3	CASSSGVETQYF	TGTGCCAGCAGCTCAGGGGTGGAGACCCAGTACTTC
.	TRBJ2-7	.	TRBV7-8	CASSLGTTYSYEQYF	TGTGCCAGCAGCTTAGGGACTACCTACTCCTACGAGCAGTACTTC
.	TRBJ2-1	.	TRBV2	CASKNGQVYNEQFF	TGTGCCAGCAAAAACGGTCAAGTCTACAATGAGCAGTTCTTC
.	TRBJ1-2	.	TRBV28	CASSYRAYGYTF	TGTGCCAGCAGCTACAGGGCCTATGGCTACACCTTC
TRBD2	TRBJ2-3	.	TRBV9	CASSVAGGGAMYTQYF	TGTGCCAGCAGCGTAGCTGGCGGGGGGGCCATGTATACGCAGTATTTT
.	TRBJ2-1	.	TRBV9	CASSVEQGRGNEQFF	TGTGCCAGCAGCGTAGAACAGGGTAGAGGGAATGAGCAGTTCTTC
.	TRBJ2-5	.	TRBV7-2	CASSFRQSQETQYF	TGTGCCAGCAGCTTTCGACAGTCGCAAGAGACCCAGTACTTC
.	TRBJ1-2	.	TRBV19	CASGGNGDYGYTF	TGTGCCAGCGGAGGGAACGGAGACTATGGCTACACCTTC
.	TRBJ1-3	.	TRBV29-1	CSVSQARGTGNTIYF	TGCAGCGTATCACAGGCGAGGGGGACTGGAAACACCATATATTTT
.	TRBJ1-1	.	TRBV19	CASSMGAGGNTEAFF	TGTGCCAGTAGTATGGGCGCGGGGGGGAACACTGAAGCTTTCTTT
TRBD1	TRBJ2-2	.	TRBV4-3	CASSQSRDSNTGELFF	TGCGCCAGCAGCCAAAGCCGGGACAGCAACACCGGGGAGCTGTTTTTT
.	TRBJ1-2	.	TRBV9	CASSVASVNHGYTF	TGTGCCAGCAGCGTAGCCAGCGTTAACCATGGCTACACCTTC
.	TRBJ1-1	few	TRBV20-1	CSASMEQAFF	TGCAGTGCTAGTATGGAGCAAGCTTTCTTT
.	TRBJ1-6	.	TRBV19	CASSIEGFSPLHF	TGTGCCAGTAGTATCGAGGGTTTTTCACCCCTCCACTTT
.	TRBJ1-1	.	TRBV18	CASSDMENTEAFF	TGTGCCAGCTCCGACATGGAGAACACTGAAGCTTTCTTT
.	TRBJ2-4	.	TRBV11-2	CASSLEIGQGKNIQYF	TGTGCCAGCAGCTTAGAGATCGGGCAGGGGAAAAACATTCAGTACTTC
.	TRBJ1-4	.	TRBV19	CASADSNEKLFF	TGTGCCAGTGCCGACAGTAATGAAAAACTGTTTTTT
TRBD2	TRBJ2-5	few	TRBV7-2	CASRPLAGTQETQYF	TGTGCCAGCAGGCCACTAGCGGGGACCCAAGAGACCCAGTACTTC
.	TRBJ2-7	.	TRBV15	CATSRTATTYEQYF	TGTGCCACCAGCAGAACGGCTACTACCTACGAGCAGTACTTC
TRBD1	TRBJ2-7	.	TRBV5-4	CASSPVWDRGGDEQYF	TGTGCCAGCAGCCCAGTATGGGACAGGGGAGGGGACGAGCAGTACTTC
TRBD1	TRBJ2-6	.	TRBV11-2	CASGQSGANVLTF	TGTGCCTCGGGACAGTCTGGGGCCAACGTCCTGACTTTC
.	TRBJ2-7	few	TRBV27	CASGLYEQYF	TGTGCCAGCGGCCTCTACGAGCAGTACTTC
.	TRBJ2-7	.	TRBV7-6	CASSINPRSPVYEQYF	TGTGCCAGCAGCATAAACCCCAGGTCTCCGGTGTACGAGCAGTACTTC
.	TRBJ2-1	.	TRBV7-9	CASSPQGSSSYNEQFF	TGTGCCAGCAGCCCGCAGGGGTCTAGCTCCTACAATGAGCAGTTCTTC
.	TRBJ1-5	.	TRBV7-6	CASTLTTDTTAQHF	TGTGCCAGCACCCTTACGACAGACACCACAGCCCAGCATTTT
.	TRBJ2-7	.	TRBV11-2	CASSSTVLLGSRYEQYF	TGTGCCAGCAGCTCCACGGTTTTGTTAGGGAGTCGCTACGAGCAGTACTTC
TRBD1	TRBJ2-7	few	TRBV7-9	CASSRTGRYEQYF	TGTGCCAGCAGCCGGACAGGGAGGTACGAGCAGTACTTC
.	TRBJ2-2	once	TRBV29-1	CSVVPDRNTGELFF	TGCAGCGTTGTCCCCGACAGAAACACCGGGGAGCTGTTTTTT
.	TRBJ1-4	.	TRBV7-9	CASTPRQINEKLFF	TGTGCCAGCACCCCAAGACAGATTAATGAAAAACTGTTTTTT
TRBD1	TRBJ2-1	.	TRBV7-2	CASSLGGGGSYNEQFF	TGTGCCAGCAGCTTAGGAGGGGGCGGATCCTACAATGAGCAGTTCTTC
TRBD2	TRBJ2-7	few	TRBV9	CASSVGAGASPYEQYF	TGTGCCAGCAGCGTGGGAGCGGGAGCCTCCCCCTACGAGCAGTACTTC
TRBD1	TRBJ1-1	.	TRBV7-9	CASSSRRGLTEAFF	TGTGCCAGCAGCTCTCGCAGGGGGCTCACTGAAGCTTTCTTT
.	TRBJ2-3	.	TRBV7-8	CASSSDRGTDTQYF	TGTGCCAGCAGCTCAGACAGAGGCACAGATACGCAGTATTTT
TRBD1	TRBJ2-7	few	TRBV29-1	CSVGQGAYEQYF	TGCAGCGTCGGACAGGGGGCCTACGAGCAGTACTTC
.	TRBJ2-5	.	TRBV7-2	CASSFRSGGMQETQYF	TGTGCCAGCAGCTTTCGGAGTGGCGGGATGCAAGAGACCCAGTACTTC
.	TRBJ1-2	few	TRBV7-2	CASRPDSYGYTF	TGTGCCAGCAGACCCGACAGCTATGGCTACACCTTC
.	TRBJ1-4	.	TRBV5-4	CASSYQGAGGEKLFF	TGTGCCAGCAGCTACCAAGGGGCGGGGGGTGAAAAACTGTTTTTT
.	TRBJ1-5	.	TRBV2	CASSEDVSLRGKPQHF	TGTGCCAGCAGTGAAGACGTTTCTTTACGGGGGAAGCCCCAGCATTTT
TRBD1	TRBJ1-1	.	TRBV7-3	CASSYRQGEAFF	TGTGCCAGCAGTTATCGACAGGGTGAAGCTTTCTTT
.	TRBJ2-7	.	TRBV2	CASSVLYEQYF	TGTGCCAGCAGTGTTCTCTACGAGCAGTACTTC
.	TRBJ1-2	.	TRBV4-2	CASSQGQGRINGYTF	TGTGCCAGCAGCCAAGGGCAGGGGAGAATTAATGGCTACACCTTC
TRBD2	TRBJ2-1	.	TRBV10-1	CASSVWTSGFSYNEQFF	TGCGCCAGCAGTGTTTGGACTAGCGGATTCTCCTACAATGAGCAGTTCTTC
.	TRBJ2-7	.	TRBV15	CATSRGDIYEQYF	TGTGCCACCAGCAGGGGAGACATCTACGAGCAGTACTTC
TRBD1	TRBJ2-7	.	TRBV5-1	CASSWTGAHYEQYF	TGCGCCAGCAGCTGGACAGGGGCCCACTACGAGCAGTACTTC